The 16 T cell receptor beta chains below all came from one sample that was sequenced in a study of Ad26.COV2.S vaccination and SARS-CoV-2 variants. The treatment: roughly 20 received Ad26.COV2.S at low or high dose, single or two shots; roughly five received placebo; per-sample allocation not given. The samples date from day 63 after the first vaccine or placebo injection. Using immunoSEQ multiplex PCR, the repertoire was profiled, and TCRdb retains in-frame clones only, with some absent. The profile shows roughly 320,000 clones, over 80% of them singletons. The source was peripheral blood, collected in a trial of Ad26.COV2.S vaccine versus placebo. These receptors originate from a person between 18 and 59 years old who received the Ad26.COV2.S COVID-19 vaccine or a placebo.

The CDR3 DNA reads TGTGCCAGCAGCTTAGCGGCGGGGGCGCCAGTATCCGAGCAGTACTTC. This codes for CASSLAAGAPVSEQYF. This chain connects TRBV7-6 to TRBJ2-7, with D tentatively TRBD2 (7 bases). The CDR3 has 16 residues. Deletions cut 0 bases from V and 6 bases from J, with 18 bases between. CDR1 and CDR2 (germline): SGHVS, FNYEAQ.

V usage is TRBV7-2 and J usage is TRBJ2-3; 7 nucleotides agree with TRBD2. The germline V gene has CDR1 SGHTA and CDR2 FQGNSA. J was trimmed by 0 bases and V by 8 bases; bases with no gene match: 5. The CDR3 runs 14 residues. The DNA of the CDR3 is TGTGCCAGCCTCCGTAGCGGGAGCACAGATACGCAGTATTTT. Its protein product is CASLRSGSTDTQYF.

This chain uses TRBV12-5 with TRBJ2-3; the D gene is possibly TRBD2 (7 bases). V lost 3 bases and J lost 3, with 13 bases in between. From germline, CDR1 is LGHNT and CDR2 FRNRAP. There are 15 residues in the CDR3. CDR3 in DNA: TGTGCTAGTGGTTTCCCCGGGGGGCGGACAGATACGCAGTATTTT. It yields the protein CASGFPGGRTDTQYF.

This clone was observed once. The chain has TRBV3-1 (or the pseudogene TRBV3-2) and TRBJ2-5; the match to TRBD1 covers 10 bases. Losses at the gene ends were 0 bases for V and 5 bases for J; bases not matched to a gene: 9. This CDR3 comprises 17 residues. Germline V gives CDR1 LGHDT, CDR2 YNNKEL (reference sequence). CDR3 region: CASSQDTRDRGRETQYF. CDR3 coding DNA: TGTGCCAGCAGCCAAGATACTAGGGACAGGGGCCGGGAGACCCAGTACTTC.

CDR3 nucleotide sequence: TGCGCCAGCAGCCAAGATGGGACTAGCGGGGGGAATGAGCAGTTCTTC. Protein product: CASSQDGTSGGNEQFF. The chain combines TRBV4-1 with TRBJ2-1; 15 bases agree with TRBD2. From germline, CDR1 is MGHRA and CDR2 YSYEKL. V was pared by 0 bases and J by 7 bases, with 1 base of the junction left unmatched. This CDR3 spans 16 amino acids.

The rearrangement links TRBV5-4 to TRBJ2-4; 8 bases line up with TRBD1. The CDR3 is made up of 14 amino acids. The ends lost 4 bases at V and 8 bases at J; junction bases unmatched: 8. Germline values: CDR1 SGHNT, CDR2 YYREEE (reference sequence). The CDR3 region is CASSIWTGKDIQYF. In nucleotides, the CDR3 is TGTGCCAGCAGCATCTGGACAGGGAAAGACATTCAGTACTTC.

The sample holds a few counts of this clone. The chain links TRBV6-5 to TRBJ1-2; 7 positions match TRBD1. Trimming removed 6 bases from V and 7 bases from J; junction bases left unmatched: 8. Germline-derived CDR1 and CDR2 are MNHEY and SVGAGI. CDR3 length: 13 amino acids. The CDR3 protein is CASSRDSTAGYTF. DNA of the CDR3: TGTGCCAGCAGCCGGGACAGTACCGCTGGCTACACCTTC.

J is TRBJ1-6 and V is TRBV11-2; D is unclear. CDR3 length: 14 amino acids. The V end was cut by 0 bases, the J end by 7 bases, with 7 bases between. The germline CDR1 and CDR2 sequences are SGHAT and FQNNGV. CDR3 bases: TGTGCCAGCAGCTTAGATACCGCGAATTCACCCCTCCACTTT. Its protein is CASSLDTANSPLHF.

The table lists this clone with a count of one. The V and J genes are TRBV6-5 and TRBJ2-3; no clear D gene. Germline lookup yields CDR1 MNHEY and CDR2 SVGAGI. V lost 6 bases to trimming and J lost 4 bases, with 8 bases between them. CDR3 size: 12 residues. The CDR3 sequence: CASRLSPDTQYF. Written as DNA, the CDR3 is TGTGCCAGCAGATTGAGCCCAGATACGCAGTATTTT.

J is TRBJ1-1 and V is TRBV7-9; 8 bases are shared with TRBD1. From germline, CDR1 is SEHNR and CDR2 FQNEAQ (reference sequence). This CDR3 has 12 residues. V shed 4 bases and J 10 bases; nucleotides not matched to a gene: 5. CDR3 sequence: CASSSQDRGAFF. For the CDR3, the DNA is TGTGCCAGCAGCTCTCAAGACAGGGGAGCTTTCTTT.

CDR3 residues: CASSVTGLGGTEAFF. CDR3 nucleotides: TGTGCCAGCAGCGTAACTGGTCTTGGGGGCACTGAAGCTTTCTTT. The V call is TRBV9, the J call TRBJ1-1; D perhaps matches TRBD1 (5 bases). CDR3 length: 15 amino acids. Germline loops: CDR1 SGDLS, CDR2 YYNGEE. V was shortened by 1 base and J by 4 bases, with 14 bases between the two germline ends.

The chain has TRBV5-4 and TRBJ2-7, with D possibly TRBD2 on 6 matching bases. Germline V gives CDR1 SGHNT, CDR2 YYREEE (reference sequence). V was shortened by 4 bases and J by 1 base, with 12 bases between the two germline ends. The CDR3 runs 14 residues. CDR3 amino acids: CASSRWLASYEQYF. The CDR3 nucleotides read TGTGCCAGCAGCCGGTGGCTAGCGTCCTACGAGCAGTACTTC.

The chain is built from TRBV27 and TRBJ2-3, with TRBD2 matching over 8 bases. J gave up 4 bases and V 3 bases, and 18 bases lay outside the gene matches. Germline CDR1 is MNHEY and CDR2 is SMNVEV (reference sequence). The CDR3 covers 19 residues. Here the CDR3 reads CASSFSPPLAGGVADTQYF. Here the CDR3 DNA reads TGTGCCAGCAGTTTTAGTCCCCCCCTGGCGGGGGGCGTGGCAGATACGCAGTATTTT.

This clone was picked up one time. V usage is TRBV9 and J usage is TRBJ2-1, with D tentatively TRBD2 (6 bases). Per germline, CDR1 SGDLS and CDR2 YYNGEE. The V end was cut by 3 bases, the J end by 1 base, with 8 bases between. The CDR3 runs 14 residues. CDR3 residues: CASSASGSYNEQFF. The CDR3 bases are TGTGCCAGCAGCGCCAGCGGGTCCTACAATGAGCAGTTCTTC.

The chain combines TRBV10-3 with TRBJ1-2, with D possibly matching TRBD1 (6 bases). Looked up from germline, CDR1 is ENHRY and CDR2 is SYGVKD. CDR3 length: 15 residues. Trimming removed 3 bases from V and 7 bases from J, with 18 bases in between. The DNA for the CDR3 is TGTGCCATCAGTGATATAGGGGGGACGGGGTCTGGCTACACCTTC. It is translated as CAISDIGGTGSGYTF.

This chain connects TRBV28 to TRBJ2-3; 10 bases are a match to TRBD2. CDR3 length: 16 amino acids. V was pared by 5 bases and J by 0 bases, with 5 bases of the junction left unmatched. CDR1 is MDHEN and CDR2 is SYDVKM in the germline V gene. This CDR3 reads CASSTTSGRSTDTQYF. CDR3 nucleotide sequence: TGTGCCAGCAGTACGACTAGCGGGCGAAGCACAGATACGCAGTATTTT.